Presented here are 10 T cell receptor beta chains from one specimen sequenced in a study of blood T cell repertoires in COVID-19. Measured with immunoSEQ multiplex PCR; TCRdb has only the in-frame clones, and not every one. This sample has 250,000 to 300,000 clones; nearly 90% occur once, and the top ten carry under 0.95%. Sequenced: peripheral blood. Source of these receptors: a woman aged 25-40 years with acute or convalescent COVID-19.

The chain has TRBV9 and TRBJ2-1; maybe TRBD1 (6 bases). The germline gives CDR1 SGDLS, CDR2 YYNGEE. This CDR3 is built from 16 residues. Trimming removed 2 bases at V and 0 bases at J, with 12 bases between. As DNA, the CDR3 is TGTGCCAGCAGCGTCGACAGGTCGAGCTCCTACAATGAGCAGTTCTTC. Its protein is CASSVDRSSSYNEQFF.

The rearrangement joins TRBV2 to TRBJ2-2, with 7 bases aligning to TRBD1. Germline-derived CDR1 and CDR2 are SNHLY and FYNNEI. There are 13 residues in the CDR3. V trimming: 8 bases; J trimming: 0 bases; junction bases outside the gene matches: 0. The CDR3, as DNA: TGTGCCAGCGGGACAGCGAACACCGGGGAGCTGTTTTTT. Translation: CASGTANTGELFF.

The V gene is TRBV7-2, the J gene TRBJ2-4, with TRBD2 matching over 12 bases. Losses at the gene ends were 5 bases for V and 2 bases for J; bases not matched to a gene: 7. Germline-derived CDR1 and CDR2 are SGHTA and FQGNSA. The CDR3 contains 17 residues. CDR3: CASSARLAGVSKNIQYF. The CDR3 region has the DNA TGTGCCAGCAGCGCTAGACTAGCGGGAGTTTCCAAAAACATTCAGTACTTC. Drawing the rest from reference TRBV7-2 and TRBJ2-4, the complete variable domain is GAGVSQSPSNKVTEKGKDVELRCDPISGHTALYWYRQSLGQGLEFLIYFQGNSAPDKSGLPSDRFSAERTGGSVSTLTIQRTQQEDSAVYLCASSARLAGVSKNIQYFGAGTRLSVL.

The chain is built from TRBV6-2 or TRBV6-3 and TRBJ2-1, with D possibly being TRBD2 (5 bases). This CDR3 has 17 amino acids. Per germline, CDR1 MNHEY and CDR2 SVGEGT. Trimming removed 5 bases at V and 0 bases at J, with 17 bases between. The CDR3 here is CASSGGWVASSYNEQFF. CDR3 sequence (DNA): TGTGCCAGCAGTGGAGGCTGGGTTGCGAGCTCCTACAATGAGCAGTTCTTC.

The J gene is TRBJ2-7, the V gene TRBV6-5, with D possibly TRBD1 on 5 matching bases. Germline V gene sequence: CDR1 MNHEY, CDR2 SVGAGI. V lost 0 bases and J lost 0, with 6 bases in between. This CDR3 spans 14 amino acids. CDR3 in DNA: TGTGCCAGCAGTTACTCAGGGGCCTCCTACGAGCAGTACTTC. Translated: CASSYSGASYEQYF.

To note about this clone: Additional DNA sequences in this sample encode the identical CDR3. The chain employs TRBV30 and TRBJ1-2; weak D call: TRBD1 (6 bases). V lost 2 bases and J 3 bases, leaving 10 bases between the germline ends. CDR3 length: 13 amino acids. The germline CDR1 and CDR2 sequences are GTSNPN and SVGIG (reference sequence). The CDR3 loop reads CAWSPTGYYGYTF. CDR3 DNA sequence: TGTGCCTGGAGTCCCACAGGGTACTATGGCTACACCTTC.

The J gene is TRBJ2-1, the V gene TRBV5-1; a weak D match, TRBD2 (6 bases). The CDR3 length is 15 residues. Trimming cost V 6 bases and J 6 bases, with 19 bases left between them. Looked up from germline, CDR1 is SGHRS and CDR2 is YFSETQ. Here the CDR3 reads CASTFREISANEQFF. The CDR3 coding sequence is TGCGCCAGCACCTTCCGGGAGATTAGCGCCAATGAGCAGTTCTTC.

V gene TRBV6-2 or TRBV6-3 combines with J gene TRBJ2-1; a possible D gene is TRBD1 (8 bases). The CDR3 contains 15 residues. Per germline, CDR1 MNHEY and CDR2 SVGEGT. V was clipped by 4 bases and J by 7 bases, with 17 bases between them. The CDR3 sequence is CASSSRQGRGNEQFF. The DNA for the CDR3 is TGTGCCAGCAGTTCAAGACAGGGGAGGGGGAATGAGCAGTTCTTC.

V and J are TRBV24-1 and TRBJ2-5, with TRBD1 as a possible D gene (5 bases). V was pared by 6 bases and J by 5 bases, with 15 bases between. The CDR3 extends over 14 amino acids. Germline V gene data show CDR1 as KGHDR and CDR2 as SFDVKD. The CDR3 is CATSITGGDETQYF. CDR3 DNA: TGTGCCACCAGTATAACAGGTGGTGACGAGACCCAGTACTTC.

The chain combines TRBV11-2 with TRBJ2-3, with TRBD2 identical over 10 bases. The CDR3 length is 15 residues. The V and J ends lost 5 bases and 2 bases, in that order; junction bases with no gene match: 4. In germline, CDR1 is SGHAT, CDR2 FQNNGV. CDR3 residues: CASSQLAGSTDTQYF. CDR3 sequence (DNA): TGTGCCAGCAGCCAACTAGCGGGATCCACAGATACGCAGTATTTT.